This T cell receptor delta chain appears in the sequencing data of a study of γδ T cells in repeated Plasmodium falciparum infection. Germline CDR1 reads TSWWSYY; CDR2 reads QGS. J gave up 9 bases and V 10 bases, and 26 bases lay outside the gene matches. The CDR3 is made up of 18 amino acids. This clone was counted at least ten times. TCRdb called clones anew from the multiplex PCR reads with CATT. The repertoire holds under 50,000 delta-chain clones, around 1.6% seen once, with about 8.6% in the top ten. Vgamma9/Vdelta2+ and Vdelta2-negative gammadelta T cells were flow-sorted from PBMC for bulk sequencing.

The V gene is TRDV1, the J gene TRDJ1; the match to TRDD3 covers 10 bases. Material: gamma-delta T cells from blood. The clonotype was recovered from a pool of human donors (malaria-infected and uninfected, not separated). CDR3 nucleotides: TGTGCTCCTGGTTCTATCTTACCTCTCTGGGGGATAACGAAGCAACTCATCTTT. Its translation is CAPGSILPLWGITKQLIF.